This TCR beta chain was recovered during a study of T cells in Graves' hyperthyroidism and ophthalmopathy (dated by TCRdb to between 2017 and 2020). About the full investigation: Peripheral blood was collected at initial diagnosis, before any treatment. To identify TCR V-J signatures that set the groups apart, the researchers used a discovery cohort of approximately 98 patients, made up of fewer than 50 with Graves' ophthalmopathy and 55 to 65 with stable Graves' hyperthyroidism. Prospective prediction of ophthalmopathy was tested in an independent validation cohort consisting of roughly 19 hyperthyroidism patients and more than 15 patients who later progressed to ophthalmopathy. The approximately 100 discovery patients were divided at random into training and test sets in a 7:3 ratio. The study also compared thyroid tissue and blood T-cell repertoires from about six Graves' hyperthyroidism patients. After sampling, hyperthyroidism patients received methimazole starting at 30 mg daily, and ophthalmopathy patients received high-dose intravenous methylprednisolone. According to the paper, TCR Vbeta CDR3 sequencing was carried out on 135 peripheral blood samples, which came from under 50 ophthalmopathy, 75 to 80 hyperthyroidism and approximately 17 progressor patients. Overall study outcomes, separate from this receptor: In cross-validation, a model built on a 13 V-J signature told ophthalmopathy apart from stable hyperthyroidism with roughly 87% sensitivity and approximately 81% specificity, and in testing the same model reached 80%/75%. In validation, the model predicted progression to ophthalmopathy with 65% to 71% sensitivity and around 72% specificity, a median of 6.5 months before onset. Sample size was not statistically predetermined, and blinding of investigators to group allocation was not performed. Most expanded thyroid clonotypes (frequency above 0.001) were also detected in blood, a finding suggesting that blood repertoires may reflect thyroid immune responses.

TCR beta CDR3 regions were amplified from RNA transcripts. A first-round RT-PCR of the TCR CDR3 used the HTBI primer set with the Qiagen OneStep RT-PCR kit. A second multiplex PCR round built the libraries, followed by size selection and purification. Sequencing of the libraries was done on an Illumina HiSeq2000 using paired-end 100 bp reads. From the authors' description of their analysis: Raw data were processed with SOAPnuke, discarding reads with adapters, uncalled bases, mean Phred below 15, or no exact constant-primer or identifier match. High-quality paired reads were merged using COPE v1.2.5, and each unique nucleotide sequence was defined as a clonotype. MiTCR v1.1 was used to align the clonotypes against IMGT TRBV, TRBD and TRBJ reference segments. The analysis was restricted to V-J combinations with a frequency above 0.0001, which together covered 99.2% of the repertoires. A TCS score was defined as the ratio between F50 (clonal expansion) and ExV (chaos), using BLOSUM62-based TCRdist between CDR3 peptides within each V-J. Welch's t-statistics and random forest reduced roughly 500 V-J features to under 15, which were used in a naive Bayes classifier (R e1071). TCRdb's own reprocessing of the public reads used fastp at Q25 and MiXCR and kept productive beta chains. Rows are combined by CDR3 protein, so each entry shows the most common genes and DNA. It is TCRdb's table, rather than the study itself, that gives the V and J calls and clone size. The sample includes some 350,000 distinct CDR3 sequences, with roughly 15% observed a single time. The ten largest clones capture about 21% of the sample.

Based on the germline V gene, the CDR1 and CDR2 sequences are SNHLY and FYNNEI. Measured from the cysteine to the phenylalanine, the CDR3 is 14 residues long. The kept DNA is CDR3 alone, 42 bases in frame from the first base. V lost 6 bases and J lost 3 bases, and the count of bases not matched to a germline gene is 3. Ophthalmopathy patients had moderately to severely active disease, with a Clinical Activity Score of 3 or more, a NOSPECS grade of 4 or more, and a disease duration of less than 3 months. Patients with uncontrolled infections, other autoimmune diseases, pregnancy or lactation were excluded. Diagnoses relied on clinical symptoms, serum thyroxine and TRAb, thyroid ultrasound and orbital computed tomography. Ficoll-Paque density gradient centrifugation was used to isolate PBMCs from 9.5 to 10 ml of fresh peripheral blood. Trizol reagent was used to extract total RNA, and RNA quality was then checked on an Agilent 2100 Bioanalyzer.

Ten or more counts support this clonotype. Which antigen it targets is not known. It has no much larger one-base neighbor in the sample; base qualities were not kept. The clonotype was recovered from a woman aged 55-70 years with Graves' ophthalmopathy. The sequence joins TRBV2 to TRBJ2-3; 10 bases in the junction line up with TRBD2. The sequenced sample was blood. The encoded CDR3 is CASRETSGTDTQYF. The nucleotide sequence reads TGTGCCAGCAGAGAGACTAGCGGGACAGATACGCAGTATTTT.